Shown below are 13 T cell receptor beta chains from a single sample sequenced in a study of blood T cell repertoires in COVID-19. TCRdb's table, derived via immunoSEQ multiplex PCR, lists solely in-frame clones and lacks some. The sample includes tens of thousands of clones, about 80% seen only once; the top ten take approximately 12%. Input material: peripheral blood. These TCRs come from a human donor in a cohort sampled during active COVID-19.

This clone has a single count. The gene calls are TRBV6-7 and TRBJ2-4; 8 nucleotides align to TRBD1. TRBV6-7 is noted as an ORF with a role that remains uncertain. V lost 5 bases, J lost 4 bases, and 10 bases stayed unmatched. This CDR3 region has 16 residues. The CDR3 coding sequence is TGTGCCAGCAGTGGTCAAAGACAGGGGATTAAAAACATTCAGTACTTC. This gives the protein CASSGQRQGIKNIQYF.

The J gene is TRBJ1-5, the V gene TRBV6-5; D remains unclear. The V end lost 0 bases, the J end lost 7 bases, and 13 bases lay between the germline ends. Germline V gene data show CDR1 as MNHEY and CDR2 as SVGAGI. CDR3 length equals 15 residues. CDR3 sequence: CASSYSREGKQPQHF. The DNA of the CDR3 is TGTGCCAGCAGTTACTCAAGGGAGGGTAAGCAGCCCCAGCATTTT.

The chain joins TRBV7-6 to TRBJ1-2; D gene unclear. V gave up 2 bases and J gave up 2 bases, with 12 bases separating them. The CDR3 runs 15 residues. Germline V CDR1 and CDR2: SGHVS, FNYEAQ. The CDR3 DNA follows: TGTGCCAGCAGCTTAATCCCCGGGTTAAACTATGGCTACACCTTC. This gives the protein CASSLIPGLNYGYTF.

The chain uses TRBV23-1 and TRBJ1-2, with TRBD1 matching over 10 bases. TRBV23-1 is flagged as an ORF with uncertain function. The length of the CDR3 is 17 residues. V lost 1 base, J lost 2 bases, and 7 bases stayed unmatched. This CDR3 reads CASSQLLPGQGNYGYTF. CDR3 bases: TGCGCCAGCAGTCAATTACTTCCGGGACAGGGGAACTATGGCTACACCTTC.

CDR3 bases: TGTGCCAGCTCACGGACTAGCCTAACTTACAATGAGCAGTTCTTC. Protein sequence: CASSRTSLTYNEQFF. V is TRBV18 and J is TRBJ2-1; 8 bases line up with TRBD2. Germline values: CDR1 KGHSH, CDR2 LQKENI. The CDR3 has 15 amino acids. The ends lost 4 bases at V and 4 bases at J; junction bases unmatched: 6. The variable domain in full, with the rest retrieved from reference TRBV18 and TRBJ2-1, is NAGVMQNPRHLVRRRGQEARLRCSPMKGHSHVYWYRQLPEEGLKFMVYLQKENIIDESGMPKERFSAEFPKEGPSILRIQQVVRGDSAAYFCASSRTSLTYNEQFFGPGTRLTVL.

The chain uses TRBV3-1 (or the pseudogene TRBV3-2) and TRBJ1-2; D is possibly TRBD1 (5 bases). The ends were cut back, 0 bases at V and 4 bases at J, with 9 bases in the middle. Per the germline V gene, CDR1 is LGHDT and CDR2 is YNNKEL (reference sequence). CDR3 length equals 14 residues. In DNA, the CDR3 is TGTGCCAGCAGCCAAGATCCCAGGGCCTATGGCTACACCTTC. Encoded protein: CASSQDPRAYGYTF.

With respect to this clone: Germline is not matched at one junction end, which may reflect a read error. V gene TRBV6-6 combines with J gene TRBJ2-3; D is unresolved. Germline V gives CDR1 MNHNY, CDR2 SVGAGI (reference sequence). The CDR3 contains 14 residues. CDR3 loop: CASSYSSRILVTHF. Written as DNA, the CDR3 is TGTGCCAGCAGTTACTCGTCCCGCATCCTAGTCACGCATTTT.

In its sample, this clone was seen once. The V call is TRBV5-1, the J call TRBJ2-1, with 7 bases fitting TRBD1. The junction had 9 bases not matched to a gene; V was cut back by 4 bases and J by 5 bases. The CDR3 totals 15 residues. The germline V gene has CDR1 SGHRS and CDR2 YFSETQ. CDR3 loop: CASSPGDRSDNEQFF. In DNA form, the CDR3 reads TGCGCCAGCAGCCCCGGGGACAGATCTGACAATGAGCAGTTCTTC.

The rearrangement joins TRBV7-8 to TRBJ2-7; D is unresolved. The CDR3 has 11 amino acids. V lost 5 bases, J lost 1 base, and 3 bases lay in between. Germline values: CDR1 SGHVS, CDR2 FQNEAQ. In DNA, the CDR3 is TGTGCCAGCAGCCCATCCTACGAGCAGTACTTC. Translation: CASSPSYEQYF. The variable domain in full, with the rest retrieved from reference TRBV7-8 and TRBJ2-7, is GAGVSQSPRYKVAKRGQDVALRCDPISGHVSLFWYQQALGQGPEFLTYFQNEAQLDKSGLPSDRFFAERPEGSVSTLKIQRTQQEDSAVYLCASSPSYEQYFGPGTRLTVT.

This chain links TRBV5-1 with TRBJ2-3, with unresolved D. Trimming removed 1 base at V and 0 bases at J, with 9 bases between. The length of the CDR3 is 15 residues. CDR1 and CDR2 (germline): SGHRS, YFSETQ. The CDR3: CASSLTVASTDTQYF. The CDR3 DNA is TGCGCCAGCAGCTTGACGGTCGCTAGCACAGATACGCAGTATTTT.

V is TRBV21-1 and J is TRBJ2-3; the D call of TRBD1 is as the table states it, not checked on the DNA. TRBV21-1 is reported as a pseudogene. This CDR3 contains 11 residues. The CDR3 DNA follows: TGTGCCAGCTCCAGGGAAGATACGCAGTATTTT. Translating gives CASSREDTQYF.

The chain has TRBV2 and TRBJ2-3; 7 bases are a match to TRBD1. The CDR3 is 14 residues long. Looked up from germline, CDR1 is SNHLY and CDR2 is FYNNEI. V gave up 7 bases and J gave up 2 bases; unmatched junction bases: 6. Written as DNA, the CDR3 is TGTGCCAGCACCCCCAGGGGGAACACAGATACGCAGTATTTT. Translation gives CASTPRGNTDTQYF.

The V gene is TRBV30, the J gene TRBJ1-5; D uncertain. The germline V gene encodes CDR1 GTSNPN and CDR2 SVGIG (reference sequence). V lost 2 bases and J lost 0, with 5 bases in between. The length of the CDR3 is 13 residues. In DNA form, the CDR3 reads TGTGCCTGGAGTACATATAGCAATCAGCCCCAGCATTTT. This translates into CAWSTYSNQPQHF.